These 7 T cell receptor beta chains originate from one sample sequenced in a study of cytomegalovirus exposure and HLA in healthy donors. Use of 60 Vbeta and 13 Jbeta primers characterized the PCR. Assay: immunoSEQ multiplex PCR; the TCRdb copy retains only in-frame clones and omits some. The table shows about 150,000 clones, with roughly 73% occurring only once. Sequences were obtained from PBMCs. These TCRs come from a woman aged 25-40 years in good health and CMV-seronegative.

This rearrangement joins TRBV7-8 to TRBJ2-2; D gene unclear. V was shortened by 5 bases and J by 1 base, with 11 bases between the two germline ends. The germline CDR1 and CDR2 sequences are SGHVS and FQNEAQ. This CDR3 is 15 amino acids long. CDR3 residues: CASSPRTVNTGELFF. CDR3 coding DNA: TGTGCCAGCAGCCCGAGAACAGTGAACACCGGGGAGCTGTTTTTT. The full variable domain, in which reference TRBV7-8 and TRBJ2-2 provide the parts outside the CDR3, is GAGVSQSPRYKVAKRGQDVALRCDPISGHVSLFWYQQALGQGPEFLTYFQNEAQLDKSGLPSDRFFAERPEGSVSTLKIQRTQQEDSAVYLCASSPRTVNTGELFFGEGSRLTVL.

This clone was seen more than once but under ten times. The chain recombines TRBV6-1 with TRBJ2-1, with D perhaps TRBD2 (6 bases). Germline V gene data show CDR1 as MNHNS and CDR2 as SASEGT. V lost 11 bases to trimming and J lost 7 bases, with 21 bases between them. CDR3 size: 14 residues. The CDR3 loop reads CAGSTLILANEQFF. The CDR3 DNA reads as TGTGCCGGGTCCACCCTAATTCTAGCGAATGAGCAGTTCTTC.

The V gene is TRBV5-6, the J gene TRBJ2-2, with 7 nucleotides matching TRBD1. Germline CDR1 reads SGHDT; CDR2 reads YYEEEE. The length of the CDR3 is 18 residues. The V and J ends lost 0 bases and 0 bases, in that order; junction bases with no gene match: 8. The CDR3 coding sequence is TGTGCCAGCAGCTTGGAATGGCCCGGGACAGCGAACACCGGGGAGCTGTTTTTT. This translates into CASSLEWPGTANTGELFF.

This sequence joins TRBV11-1 and TRBJ2-5, with 8 nucleotides matching TRBD2. The CDR3 sequence is 17 residues long. The V gene end was trimmed by 2 bases and the J gene end by 4 bases; junction bases not matched to a gene: 12. CDR1 SGHAT and CDR2 FQDESV come from the germline V gene (reference sequence). The CDR3 coding sequence is TGTGCCAGCAGCTTACGGTCTGGGACTAGTGGGGGAGAGACCCAGTACTTC. Its protein is CASSLRSGTSGGETQYF.

This chain uses TRBV7-8 with TRBJ2-1, with 7 bases that match TRBD1. The CDR3 is made up of 16 amino acids. Per germline, CDR1 SGHVS and CDR2 FQNEAQ. V dropped 4 bases and J dropped 2; count of bases not matched to a gene: 8. CDR3 DNA sequence: TGTGCCAGCAGCTCCCCTGACAGGGAACCCTACAATGAGCAGTTCTTC. It encodes CASSSPDREPYNEQFF.

V is TRBV19 and J is TRBJ1-4; 9 nucleotides align to TRBD1. Germline V gene lookup returns CDR1 LNHDA and CDR2 SQIVND (reference sequence). Unmatched junction bases numbered 7, after V lost 7 bases and J lost 7 bases. This CDR3 is built from 14 residues. The CDR3, as DNA: TGTGCCAGTAAGCTAGGACAGGGGAGTGAAAAACTGTTTTTT. As protein: CASKLGQGSEKLFF.

The V and J genes are TRBV27 and TRBJ2-1, with D perhaps TRBD1 (6 bases). Between the trimmed V and J ends, which lost 4 bases and 9 bases, there was a span of 16 bases. This CDR3 spans 14 amino acids. The germline gives CDR1 MNHEY, CDR2 SMNVEV (reference sequence). The CDR3 bases are TGTGCCAGCAGTTCCCTGGACAGTGAACGTGAGCAGTTCTTC. This gives the protein CASSSLDSEREQFF.